Listed here are 7 T cell receptor beta chains from one sample, sequenced in a study of regulatory T cells in long-lasting Graves disease. Arm-PCR of CDR3 regions and iRepertoire HTBI primers were the basis on which TCR beta libraries were built. TCRdb re-derived calls from the multiplex PCR reads in MiXCR, one entry per CDR3 protein. This sample has more than 650,000 distinct CDR3 sequences, with about 32% found just once. Described time point: persistent/refractory GD, antithyroid drugs over 5 years with positive TRAb. The TCR library used RNA extracted from PBMCs. The sample consisted of peripheral blood mononuclear cells (PBMCs), taken when the disease was refractory, from a patient treated with antithyroid drugs. The receptors stem from a female donor with Graves disease.

This clonotype was seen a handful of times. This chain joins TRBV12-5 and TRBJ1-1; D gene unclear. Germline V CDR1 and CDR2: LGHNT, FRNRAP. Trimming pared 1 base from V and 1 base from J, leaving 13 bases between. The CDR3 is 16 amino acids. The CDR3 DNA sequence: TGTGCTAGTGGTTTGGGGGTTTCCCGGGGGAACACTGAAGCTTTCTTT. Protein: CASGLGVSRGNTEAFF.

The rearrangement joins TRBV5-1 to TRBJ1-1; D might be TRBD1 (6 bases). The CDR3 runs to 17 residues. CDR1 and CDR2 (germline): SGHRS, YFSETQ. Trimming pared 2 bases from V and 5 bases from J, leaving 22 bases between. The CDR3 spells CASSLGRIQGSGTEAFF. In nucleotides, the CDR3 is TGCGCCAGCAGCTTAGGGAGGATACAGGGAAGTGGAACTGAAGCTTTCTTT. Using reference TRBV5-1 and TRBJ1-1 for the parts outside the CDR3, the full variable domain is KAGVTQTPRYLIKTRGQQVTLSCSPISGHRSVSWYQQTPGQGLQFLFEYFSETQRNKGNFPGRFSGRQFSNSRSEMNVSTLELGDSALYLCASSLGRIQGSGTEAFFGQGTRLTVV.

This clonotype was detected a few times. This sequence joins TRBV6-1 and TRBJ2-5; 7 positions match TRBD1. J was trimmed by 2 bases and V by 5 bases; bases with no gene match: 8. This CDR3 region has 15 residues. The germline V gene encodes CDR1 MNHNS and CDR2 SASEGT. The CDR3 loop is CASSRLTGAQETQYF. The CDR3 region has the DNA TGTGCCAGCAGTCGACTCACAGGGGCTCAAGAGACCCAGTACTTC.

The rearrangement joins TRBV13 to TRBJ2-7, with D possibly called TRBD1 or TRBD2 (6 bases each). The CDR3 spans 14 residues. Germline loops: CDR1 PRHDT, CDR2 FYEKMQ (reference sequence). The V gene lost 3 bases and the J gene lost 5 bases, with 14 bases spanning the gap. The CDR3 DNA reads TGTGCCAGCAGCTTCCCAGAGGGGGGAGACGAGCAGTACTTC. Protein sequence: CASSFPEGGDEQYF.

The sample holds many counts of this clonotype. V usage is TRBV12-3 or TRBV12-4 and J usage is TRBJ1-1; the D is unclear. V was cut by 6 bases and J by 5 bases, with 16 bases left in between. The CDR3 totals 14 residues. The CDR3 DNA sequence: TGTGCCAGCAGCCCCGTGGGGTTCGGGACTGAAGCTTTCTTT. It is translated as CASSPVGFGTEAFF.

The chain is built from TRBV29-1 and TRBJ2-5; D is possibly TRBD1 (5 bases). Germline-derived CDR1 and CDR2 are SQVTM and ANQGSEA. This CDR3 is 16 amino acids long. The V end lost 1 base, the J end lost 2 bases, and 17 bases lay between the germline ends. CDR3 amino acids: CSVEASDTLGQETQYF. The CDR3 nucleotides read TGCAGCGTTGAAGCCTCGGACACCTTGGGGCAAGAGACCCAGTACTTC.

This chain links TRBV6-1 with TRBJ1-2; TRBD1 is a possible D gene (6 bases). CDR3 size: 16 residues. CDR1 is MNHNS and CDR2 is SASEGT in the germline V gene. The V end was cut by 7 bases, the J end by 1 base, with 19 bases between. CDR3 sequence: CASNGLGGRDNYGYTF. The CDR3 region has the DNA TGTGCCAGCAACGGGCTCGGGGGCCGGGATAACTATGGCTACACCTTC.